These 21 T cell receptor beta chains originate from one sample sequenced in a study of T-cell reconstitution after alpha-beta-depleted transplantation in children. TCRbeta library preparation incorporated unique molecular identifiers. TCRdb re-called the PCR reads through MiXCR, storing one row per CDR3 protein. The sample includes around 270,000 distinct CDR3 sequences, 9.5% to 13% of them seen just once. Source: PBMCs, taken before TCRalphabeta/CD19-depleted stem cell transplant. The source is a boy in the first two years of life with acute myeloid leukemia, due to receive a stem cell transplant.

This clonotype was observed at least ten times. The V gene is TRBV24-1, the J gene TRBJ2-1; 7 bases agree with TRBD1. CDR3 length: 16 amino acids. After removal of 0 bases from V and 2 bases from J, the junction contained 3 bases not matched to a gene. Germline V gene lookup returns CDR1 KGHDR and CDR2 SFDVKD. The CDR3, as DNA: TGTGCCACCAGTGATTTGCCGGGACAGCCCTACAATGAGCAGTTCTTC. Its protein product is CATSDLPGQPYNEQFF.

In the case of this clonotype: A much larger clone lies one base from this, so it may be a read error. This sequence joins TRBV12-3 or TRBV12-4 and TRBJ1-1, with 7 bases lining up with TRBD1. CDR3 length: 16 amino acids. CDR3 in DNA: TGTGCCCGCAGTCCCTCCGCGGAGGGGGCCGACACTGAAGCTTTCTTT. Its translation: CARSPSAEGADTEAFF.

In its sample, this clonotype was seen many times. This chain joins TRBV6-5 and TRBJ2-4; D tentatively reads TRBD1 or TRBD2 (5 bases each). The V gene lost 0 bases and the J gene lost 5 bases, with 20 bases spanning the gap. There are 18 residues in the CDR3. The germline gives CDR1 MNHEY, CDR2 SVGAGI. CDR3 in amino acids: CASSYSGMGHLGENIQYF. The CDR3 DNA reads TGTGCCAGCAGTTACTCGGGTATGGGGCACCTCGGGGAAAACATTCAGTACTTC.

This clonotype has a handful of counts. The V gene is TRBV19, the J gene TRBJ2-7, with 7 bases that match TRBD1. The length of the CDR3 is 14 residues. The germline V gene has CDR1 LNHDA and CDR2 SQIVND (reference sequence). With V trimmed by 4 bases and J by 4 bases, 7 bases remained unmatched. In DNA form, the CDR3 reads TGTGCCAGTAGTAACGACAGGGACCGTTACGAGCAGTACTTC. It is translated as CASSNDRDRYEQYF.

This clonotype was picked up many times. The V gene is TRBV12-3 or TRBV12-4, the J gene TRBJ2-3; TRBD2 matches at 9 bases. CDR3 length equals 16 residues. V shed 3 bases and J 1 base; nucleotides not matched to a gene: 5. CDR3 sequence reads: CASSLGAGGGTDTQYF. CDR3 nucleotides: TGTGCCAGCAGTTTGGGAGCGGGGGGAGGCACAGATACGCAGTATTTT.

In its sample, this clonotype was seen many times. This chain links TRBV7-6 with TRBJ1-4; D is unresolved. In germline, CDR1 is SGHVS, CDR2 FNYEAQ. Trimming shortened V by 5 bases and J by 5 bases, and 18 bases separated the two germline ends. The CDR3 sequence is 16 residues long. The CDR3 is CASSEQWTVANEKLFF. The CDR3 DNA is TGTGCCAGCAGCGAACAGTGGACTGTCGCGAATGAAAAACTGTTTTTT.

On this clonotype: It may be a read error: a sequence one base away is much more abundant. The rearrangement links TRBV9 to TRBJ2-3, with D unresolved. The germline V gene has CDR1 SGDLS and CDR2 YYNGEE. The ends were cut back, 1 base at V and 4 bases at J, with 7 bases in the middle. The CDR3 is made up of 13 amino acids. CDR3 coding DNA: TGTGCCAGCAGCGTACTGGCTTCAGATACGCAGTATTTT. It yields the protein CASSVLASDTQYF.

This clonotype was picked up many times. This chain's CDR3 is CAISGGLAGGRYGYNEQFF. For the CDR3, the DNA is TGTGCCATCAGTGGCGGACTAGCGGGGGGGCGGTATGGTTACAATGAGCAGTTCTTC. This sequence joins TRBV10-3 and TRBJ2-1, with TRBD2 matching 15 bases. The CDR3 spans 19 residues. J was trimmed by 4 bases and V by 4 bases; bases with no gene match: 11. Per the germline V gene, CDR1 is ENHRY and CDR2 is SYGVKD.

Of note for this clonotype: Being one base from a much bigger clone, this may be a read error. The gene calls are TRBV6-1 and TRBJ1-5, with a tentative D call TRBD1 (5 bases). The CDR3 runs to 14 residues. Germline V gives CDR1 MNHNS, CDR2 SASEGT. The V and J ends lost 3 bases and 2 bases respectively, with 8 bases between them. Written as DNA, the CDR3 is TGTGCCAGCAGTGAGAAGGGGCGCAATCAGCCCCAGCATTTT. It codes for CASSEKGRNQPQHF.

This clonotype turned up a few times. The chain is built from TRBV28 and TRBJ2-5; D is undetermined. The CDR3 extends over 12 amino acids. V gave up 2 bases and J gave up 6 bases, with 7 bases separating them. Germline V gene data show CDR1 as MDHEN and CDR2 as SYDVKM. CDR3 bases: TGTGCCAGCAGTTTAAGCCTGAAGACCCAGTACTTC. Amino acid sequence: CASSLSLKTQYF.

This sequence joins TRBV4-1 and TRBJ2-3; 9 bases map to TRBD2. The CDR3 contains 18 residues. Trimming at V came to 1 base and at J to 6 bases, leaving 14 bases not matched to a gene. Germline assignment: CDR1 MGHRA and CDR2 YSYEKL. CDR3 bases: TGCGCCAGCAGCCAAGCGATTATAGGGACTAGCCCCTCCGATACGCAGTATTTT. This gives the protein CASSQAIIGTSPSDTQYF.

In this sample, this clonotype turned up many times. One base away lies a much larger clone, so this may be a sequencing read error. This chain links TRBV7-2 with TRBJ2-7, with a tentative D call TRBD1 (5 bases). The CDR3 contains 11 residues. Germline V gives CDR1 SGHTA, CDR2 FQGNSA. The CDR3 nucleotides read TGTGCCAGCAGCTTAGGGGGCGAGCAGGACTTC. Protein sequence: CASSLGGEQDF.

A few counts support this clonotype. V gene TRBV11-3 combines with J gene TRBJ1-1; D might be TRBD1 (5 bases). V dropped 3 bases and J dropped 5 bases, with 25 bases sitting between them. CDR3 size: 18 residues. The germline gives CDR1 SGHNT, CDR2 YENEEA. CDR3 in DNA: TGTGCCAGCAGCTTGTCCTTAACCGGGGCAACTGGCGGTACTGAAGCTTTCTTT. Protein product: CASSLSLTGATGGTEAFF.

This clonotype was seen at least ten times. The chain recombines TRBV28 with TRBJ1-2; TRBD1 aligns across 9 bases. Germline V CDR1 and CDR2: MDHEN, SYDVKM. The CDR3 sequence is 15 residues long. Trimming took 6 bases from V and 9 from J; bases not matched to a gene: 14. CDR3 sequence reads: CASSLSGTGRYRYTF. The CDR3 nucleotides are TGTGCCAGCAGCCTCTCCGGGACAGGGCGTTATCGCTACACCTTC.

In this sample, this clonotype turned up many times. CDR3 nucleotides: TGTGCCAGCAGCTTACTAGGGGAAGGTACAGATACGCAGTATTTT. Translation gives CASSLLGEGTDTQYF. The J gene is TRBJ2-3, the V gene TRBV7-9; possible D gene TRBD1, 5 bases. The CDR3 sequence is 15 residues long. Trimming shortened V by 2 bases and J by 3 bases, and 12 bases separated the two germline ends. The germline V gene has CDR1 SEHNR and CDR2 FQNEAQ (reference sequence).

This clonotype was seen repeatedly, ten times or more. V is TRBV5-1 and J is TRBJ2-6; D is tentatively TRBD1 or TRBD2 (5 bases each). The CDR3 extends over 18 amino acids. CDR1 is SGHRS and CDR2 is YFSETQ in the germline V gene. V lost 1 base to trimming and J lost 1 base, with 15 bases between them. The CDR3 DNA is TGCGCCAGCAGCTTGACCGGGACGATCGCTTCTGGGGCCAACGTCCTGACTTTC. Its protein product is CASSLTGTIASGANVLTF.

This clonotype was counted ten times or more. This chain links TRBV28 with TRBJ2-3; 8 bases are shared with TRBD1. Trimming cost V 5 bases and J 2 bases; bases outside gene matches: 9. Germline CDR1 MDHEN, CDR2 SYDVKM. This CDR3 region has 16 residues. The CDR3 DNA follows: TGTGCCAGCAGTCCCCTGGGCAGGGGGCACACAGATACGCAGTATTTT. Residues: CASSPLGRGHTDTQYF.

The chain combines TRBV29-1 with TRBJ2-5; TRBD1 matches 7 bases. The CDR3 consists of 13 residues. The J segment lost 2 bases and the V segment lost 6 bases, leaving 6 bases of the junction unmatched. In germline, CDR1 is SQVTM, CDR2 ANQGSEA. CDR3 region: CSVPGQLQETQYF. DNA for the CDR3: TGCAGCGTCCCGGGACAGCTTCAAGAGACCCAGTACTTC.

This clonotype was counted a few times. This chain connects TRBV29-1 to TRBJ1-5; D unclear. In germline, CDR1 is SQVTM, CDR2 ANQGSEA. V lost 1 base and J 7 bases, leaving 11 bases between the germline ends. This CDR3 is built from 13 residues. The CDR3 nucleotides read TGCAGCGTTGAAGGGACGGCGGGGCAGCCCCAGCATTTT. It specifies CSVEGTAGQPQHF.

This clonotype came up a few times. V usage is TRBV14 and J usage is TRBJ2-2; D is uncertain. V was trimmed by 1 base and J by 1 base, leaving 7 bases between them. Germline CDR1 and CDR2: SGHDN and FVKESK. This CDR3 is 15 amino acids long. In DNA, the CDR3 is TGTGCCAGCAGCCAAGGGGTTCAGAACACCGGGGAGCTGTTTTTT. This codes for CASSQGVQNTGELFF.

J is TRBJ2-4 and V is TRBV7-9, with D uncertain. Trimming pared 2 bases from V and 6 bases from J, leaving 14 bases between. Germline V CDR1 and CDR2: SEHNR, FQNEAQ (reference sequence). This CDR3 contains 15 residues. DNA for the CDR3: TGTGCCAGCAGCTTAAGCCCCCTCCTCGGAAACATTCAGTACTTC. Amino acid sequence: CASSLSPLLGNIQYF.